Below, 29 T cell receptor beta chains from the same sample are listed, as sequenced in a study of blood T cell repertoires in COVID-19. Data came from immunoSEQ multiplex PCR; TCRdb stores just in-frame clones and leaves some out. The table includes about 150,000 clones, around 86% detected once. Specimen: peripheral blood. The receptors shown here come from a man in his 70s with acute or convalescent COVID-19.

The chain links TRBV7-2 to TRBJ2-7; 9 bases agree with TRBD2. J lost 3 bases, V lost 1 base, and 1 base had no gene match. Germline lookup yields CDR1 SGHTA and CDR2 FQGNSA. This CDR3 comprises 14 residues. CDR3 in DNA: TGTGCCAGCAGCTTAGTGCGGGAGGGCTACGAGCAGTACTTC. The encoded protein is CASSLVREGYEQYF.

The V gene is TRBV2, the J gene TRBJ2-7; D is possibly TRBD1 (6 bases). Germline V lookup: CDR1 SNHLY, CDR2 FYNNEI. This CDR3 comprises 14 residues. Trimming shortened V by 6 bases and J by 0 bases, and 12 bases separated the two germline ends. The chain's CDR3 is CASRLQGSSYEQYF. The CDR3 DNA is TGTGCCAGCAGGTTACAGGGCAGCTCCTACGAGCAGTACTTC.

This sequence joins TRBV24-1 and TRBJ1-4; D ambiguous. CDR3 length equals 14 residues. The ends were cut back, 3 bases at V and 8 bases at J, with 12 bases in the middle. Germline-derived CDR1 and CDR2 are KGHDR and SFDVKD. The CDR3 DNA reads TGTGCCACCAGTGATACCAGGTTTGGCGAAAAACTGTTTTTT. Translation gives CATSDTRFGEKLFF.

The rearrangement links TRBV5-4 to TRBJ1-4, with D possibly TRBD1 on 6 matching bases. Germline V gene data show CDR1 as SGHNT and CDR2 as YYREEE (reference sequence). The CDR3 covers 13 residues. V lost 4 bases, J lost 10 bases, and 14 bases lay in between. CDR3 sequence reads: CASSPTGQRKLFF. CDR3 DNA sequence: TGTGCCAGCAGCCCGACAGGACAAAGAAAACTGTTTTTT.

The chain carries TRBV7-2 and TRBJ2-1; 9 bases align to TRBD1. V dropped 5 bases and J dropped 5; count of bases not matched to a gene: 10. CDR3 length: 16 amino acids. CDR1 is SGHTA, CDR2 FQGNSA, per germline. The CDR3 spells CASSGLQGATHNEQFF. CDR3 coding DNA: TGTGCCAGCAGCGGACTACAGGGGGCCACGCACAATGAGCAGTTCTTC. Using reference TRBV7-2 and TRBJ2-1 for the parts outside the CDR3, the full variable domain is GAGVSQSPSNKVTEKGKDVELRCDPISGHTALYWYRQSLGQGLEFLIYFQGNSAPDKSGLPSDRFSAERTGGSVSTLTIQRTQQEDSAVYLCASSGLQGATHNEQFFGPGTRLTVL.

The V and J genes are TRBV7-8 and TRBJ2-6, with 9 bases matching TRBD2. J gave up 0 bases and V 5 bases, and 8 bases lay outside the gene matches. Germline V gene data show CDR1 as SGHVS and CDR2 as FQNEAQ. There are 18 residues in the CDR3. CDR3 region: CASSPLAGPLSGANVLTF. CDR3 sequence (DNA): TGTGCCAGCAGCCCCCTAGCGGGACCCCTCTCTGGGGCCAACGTCCTGACTTTC.

The chain links TRBV7-9 to TRBJ1-1, with 8 bases identical to TRBD1. The germline V gene encodes CDR1 SEHNR and CDR2 FQNEAQ (reference sequence). V gave up 5 bases and J gave up 6 bases; unmatched junction bases: 8. The CDR3 runs to 14 residues. CDR3 in DNA: TGTGCCAGCAGCGTTCAGGGGGCTCGGGCTGAAGCTTTCTTT. This translates into CASSVQGARAEAFF. Together with reference TRBV7-9 and TRBJ1-1, the CDR3 gives the full variable domain: DTGVSQNPRHKITKRGQNVTFRCDPISEHNRLYWYRQTLGQGPEFLTYFQNEAQLEKSRLLSDRFSAERPKGSFSTLEIQRTEQGDSAMYLCASSVQGARAEAFFGQGTRLTVV.

The rearrangement links TRBV28 to TRBJ2-1; D is ambiguous. V gave up 10 bases and J gave up 3 bases, with 7 bases separating them. The CDR3 consists of 11 residues. Germline V gene lookup returns CDR1 MDHEN and CDR2 SYDVKM. The chain's CDR3 is CATSLYNEQFF. CDR3 bases: TGTGCCACCTCTCTCTACAATGAGCAGTTCTTC.

This chain connects TRBV7-9 to TRBJ1-4, with TRBD1 as a possible D gene (5 bases). V dropped 6 bases and J dropped 4 bases, with 15 bases sitting between them. The CDR3 sequence is 15 residues long. Germline-derived CDR1 and CDR2 are SEHNR and FQNEAQ (reference sequence). CDR3 sequence: CASSRDFVGNEKLFF. CDR3 sequence (DNA): TGTGCCAGCAGTCGGGACTTCGTCGGTAATGAAAAACTGTTTTTT.

This chain joins TRBV28 and TRBJ2-4; D might be TRBD1 (6 bases). The CDR3 has 13 residues. V was clipped by 1 base and J by 9 bases, with 10 bases between them. CDR1 MDHEN and CDR2 SYDVKM come from the germline V gene. In DNA, the CDR3 is TGTGCCAGCAGTTTATCAACAGGGAGCATTCAGTACTTC. This encodes CASSLSTGSIQYF.

The genes are TRBV6-2 or TRBV6-3 and TRBJ2-1; D possibly corresponds to TRBD2 (5 bases). V lost 4 bases and J 8 bases, leaving 15 bases between the germline ends. The CDR3 runs 14 residues. Germline lookup yields CDR1 MNHEY and CDR2 SVGEGT. CDR3 residues: CASSSLAGGYEQFF. DNA of the CDR3: TGTGCCAGCAGTTCGCTAGCAGGAGGCTATGAGCAGTTCTTC.

The chain combines TRBV19 with TRBJ2-1; 9 bases match TRBD2. CDR1 LNHDA and CDR2 SQIVND come from the germline V gene (reference sequence). V trimming: 6 bases; J trimming: 8 bases; junction bases outside the gene matches: 5. This CDR3 region has 13 residues. The CDR3 bases are TGTGCCAGTAGGGGCGGGAGGGCGGATGAGCAGTTCTTC. Its protein is CASRGGRADEQFF.

V and J are TRBV13 and TRBJ2-7; D call uncertain. Looked up from germline, CDR1 is PRHDT and CDR2 is FYEKMQ (reference sequence). The V gene lost 3 bases and the J gene lost 2 bases, with 8 bases spanning the gap. The CDR3 is 13 residues long. The CDR3 sequence: CASSFQHTYEQYF. The CDR3, as DNA: TGTGCCAGCAGCTTCCAACACACCTACGAGCAGTACTTC.

Only one count was recorded for this clone. The V call is TRBV25-1, the J call TRBJ2-3; 8 bases match TRBD2. The V gene's germline CDR1 is MGHDK and CDR2 SYGVNS. J gave up 1 base and V 1 base, and 4 bases lay outside the gene matches. The CDR3 is 16 amino acids. CDR3: CASSEFLAGRTDTQYF. The CDR3 DNA reads TGTGCCAGCAGTGAATTCCTAGCGGGTCGCACAGATACGCAGTATTTT.

The sample holds a few counts of this clone. The V gene is TRBV27, the J gene TRBJ2-2; no firm D call. The CDR3 extends over 13 amino acids. Trimming took off 3 bases at V and 6 bases at J, with 8 bases between the two ends. CDR1 and CDR2 (germline): MNHEY, SMNVEV (reference sequence). CDR3 bases: TGTGCCAGCAGTTTCCAGTTTCCCGGGGAGCTGTTTTTT. Encoded protein: CASSFQFPGELFF.

This sequence joins TRBV30 and TRBJ1-5; tentatively, D is TRBD1 (5 bases). With 1 base removed from V and 4 bases from J, the gap between germline ends came to 11 bases. The CDR3 length is 14 residues. Looked up from germline, CDR1 is GTSNPN and CDR2 is SVGIG (reference sequence). In nucleotides, the CDR3 is TGTGCCTGGAGTGCATCACAGGTTAATCAGCCCCAGCATTTT. Translated, it gives CAWSASQVNQPQHF.

The chain carries TRBV5-4 and TRBJ2-1; TRBD1 aligns across 9 bases. J was trimmed by 5 bases and V by 4 bases; bases with no gene match: 4. Germline CDR1 reads SGHNT; CDR2 reads YYREEE (reference sequence). This CDR3 is 14 amino acids long. CDR3 loop: CASSGQGRNNEQFF. CDR3 nucleotides: TGTGCCAGCAGCGGACAGGGGCGAAACAATGAGCAGTTCTTC.

This chain joins TRBV5-1 and TRBJ2-7; D is uncertain. CDR3 length: 14 amino acids. Deletions cut 0 bases from V and 0 bases from J, with 7 bases between. CDR1 is SGHRS, CDR2 YFSETQ, per germline. The CDR3 DNA follows: TGCGCCAGCAGCTTGGGGCGGCGCTCCTACGAGCAGTACTTC. Translation: CASSLGRRSYEQYF.

V gene TRBV15 combines with J gene TRBJ2-1, with D possibly TRBD1 on 6 matching bases. This CDR3 region has 14 residues. V was shortened by 5 bases and J by 3 bases, with 11 bases between the two germline ends. Germline CDR1 LNHNV, CDR2 YYDKDF (reference sequence). DNA for the CDR3: TGTGCCACCAGCTATTTACAGGGCTACAATGAGCAGTTCTTC. Protein sequence: CATSYLQGYNEQFF.

The V call is TRBV29-1, the J call TRBJ2-7; 9 bases agree with TRBD1. V trimming: 6 bases; J trimming: 5 bases; junction bases outside the gene matches: 11. CDR1 and CDR2 (germline): SQVTM, ANQGSEA. There are 14 residues in the CDR3. CDR3 protein: CSVVKGTGSDEQYF. The CDR3 nucleotides are TGCAGCGTCGTTAAGGGGACAGGGAGCGACGAGCAGTACTTC.

The rearrangement uses TRBV18 and TRBJ1-6; D perhaps matches TRBD1 (5 bases). The ends were cut back, 1 base at V and 5 bases at J, with 9 bases in the middle. The CDR3 extends over 15 amino acids. The germline V gene has CDR1 KGHSH and CDR2 LQKENI. The CDR3, as DNA: TGTGCCAGCTCACCACGGGCAGGGAATAATTCACCCCTCCACTTT. Translation gives CASSPRAGNNSPLHF.

The chain has TRBV2 and TRBJ2-1, with 9 bases fitting TRBD1. Per germline, CDR1 SNHLY and CDR2 FYNNEI. V trimming: 1 base; J trimming: 2 bases; junction bases outside the gene matches: 0. The CDR3 loop spans 15 amino acids. Written as DNA, the CDR3 is TGTGCCAGCAGTGAAGGACAGGGGGCCTACAATGAGCAGTTCTTC. Translation gives CASSEGQGAYNEQFF.

The V call is TRBV6-4, the J call TRBJ2-7; D not certain. This CDR3 has 14 amino acids. Trimming left V 4 bases short and J 0 bases short, with 10 bases between. Germline-derived CDR1 and CDR2 are MRHNA and SNTAGT. CDR3 amino acids: CASSARFGSYEQYF. The CDR3 bases are TGTGCCAGCAGTGCCCGATTCGGCTCCTACGAGCAGTACTTC.

This clone has a handful of counts. The J gene is TRBJ2-2, the V gene TRBV9; 9 positions agree with TRBD1. The length of the CDR3 is 18 residues. Germline V gene lookup returns CDR1 SGDLS and CDR2 YYNGEE. Trimming cost V 0 bases and J 5 bases; bases outside gene matches: 11. CDR3 amino acids: CASSVGDRDRVGTGELFF. CDR3 in DNA: TGTGCCAGCAGCGTAGGGGACAGGGATAGGGTAGGAACCGGGGAGCTGTTTTTT.

This clone was detected only once. V gene TRBV7-3 combines with J gene TRBJ2-1, with D perhaps TRBD2 (6 bases). V gave up 0 bases and J gave up 4 bases, with 13 bases separating them. The CDR3 has 16 residues. Germline CDR1 SGHTA, CDR2 FQGTGA. The DNA of the CDR3 is TGTGCCAGCAGCTTAACGGGCGGGACGCATTACAATGAGCAGTTCTTC. It translates to CASSLTGGTHYNEQFF.

This rearrangement joins TRBV4-3 to TRBJ2-2; 14 bases map to TRBD2. After removal of 2 bases from V and 5 bases from J, the junction contained 10 bases not matched to a gene. Germline CDR1 is LGHNA and CDR2 is YSLEER. The CDR3 totals 19 residues. The CDR3 nucleotides are TGCGCCAGCAGCCAATTTACCGGGACTAGCGGGAGCTGGACCGGGGAGCTGTTTTTT. It specifies CASSQFTGTSGSWTGELFF.

The CDR3 DNA follows: TGTGCCAGCAGTTCCAGACAGGGGAACACAGATACGCAGTATTTT. Translated, it gives CASSSRQGNTDTQYF. V and J are TRBV28 and TRBJ2-3; TRBD1 matches 8 bases. This CDR3 is built from 15 residues. The ends lost 4 bases at V and 2 bases at J; junction bases unmatched: 5. Germline V gene data show CDR1 as MDHEN and CDR2 as SYDVKM.

This chain links TRBV15 with TRBJ2-7; 8 bases match TRBD2. CDR1 LNHNV and CDR2 YYDKDF come from the germline V gene (reference sequence). The CDR3 length is 14 residues. V shed 8 bases, J shed 2 bases, and the junction held 8 bases outside the gene matches. CDR3 region: CATRDGTRTYEQYF. DNA of the CDR3: TGTGCCACCCGAGACGGGACTAGAACCTACGAGCAGTACTTC.

The rearrangement uses TRBV3-1 (or the pseudogene TRBV3-2) and TRBJ1-4; maybe TRBD1 (5 bases). Germline V gene lookup returns CDR1 LGHDT and CDR2 YNNKEL (reference sequence). This CDR3 contains 14 residues. V lost 2 bases and J 8 bases, leaving 12 bases between the germline ends. Written as DNA, the CDR3 is TGTGCCAGCAGCCAATTTTACAGGAGAGAAAAACTGTTTTTT. Its protein is CASSQFYRREKLFF.